The 23 T cell receptor beta chains presented below share a single source sample, sequenced in a study of blood T cell repertoires in COVID-19 (dated by TCRdb to 2018 to 2021). Library prep was done by the immunoSEQ multiplex PCR assay. TCRdb re-hosts the immuneACCESS table, in-frame sequences only. Its copies lack some clones; in the studies checked, an unresolved V gene accounts for under half of them, and the cause for the rest is not known. The sample table lists approximately 130,000 clones, about 70% of them with a count of one. The top ten constitute 2% to 2.5% of the sample. Specimen: peripheral blood. Receptors originate from a woman in her 70s with acute or convalescent COVID-19.

In this sample, this clone turned up a few times. The V call is TRBV2, the J call TRBJ1-6, with D perhaps matching TRBD1 (5 bases). The CDR3 runs 18 residues. Germline CDR1 is SNHLY and CDR2 is FYNNEI. V lost 8 bases to trimming and J lost 1 base, with 21 bases between them. This CDR3 reads CASLEGEDEVSYNSPLHF. The DNA for the CDR3 is TGTGCCAGCCTCGAAGGGGAGGATGAGGTATCCTATAATTCACCCCTCCACTTT.

The chain recombines TRBV30 with TRBJ1-1, with TRBD1 as a possible D gene (6 bases). The V gene lost 2 bases and the J gene lost 4 bases, with 14 bases spanning the gap. Germline V lookup: CDR1 GTSNPN, CDR2 SVGIG (reference sequence). The CDR3 contains 14 residues. In nucleotides, the CDR3 is TGTGCCTGGAGTATCCGACAGGCAGGCACTGAAGCTTTCTTT. Its translation: CAWSIRQAGTEAFF.

This sequence joins TRBV5-6 and TRBJ1-1, with D perhaps TRBD1 (5 bases). The CDR3 length is 13 residues. The ends were cut back, 2 bases at V and 2 bases at J, with 7 bases in the middle. Germline assignment: CDR1 SGHDT and CDR2 YYEEEE. This CDR3 reads CASSFDRNTEAFF. The CDR3 nucleotides are TGTGCCAGCAGCTTCGACAGAAACACTGAAGCTTTCTTT.

The V and J genes are TRBV7-6 and TRBJ2-1, with 11 bases identical to TRBD1. V dropped 1 base and J dropped 10; count of bases not matched to a gene: 6. The CDR3 runs to 15 residues. In germline, CDR1 is SGHVS, CDR2 FNYEAQ. CDR3: CASSLGTGGLEEQFF. The DNA of the CDR3 is TGTGCCAGCAGCTTAGGGACAGGGGGCCTAGAAGAGCAGTTCTTC.

The chain is built from TRBV11-2 and TRBJ2-3, with 12 bases identical to TRBD2. V lost 5 bases and J lost 1; bases outside the gene matches: 7. Germline CDR1 reads SGHAT; CDR2 reads FQNNGV. This CDR3 region has 17 residues. CDR3 in DNA: TGTGCCAGCAGCCCGTACGGGACTAGCGGGCGCACAGATACGCAGTATTTT. This sequence encodes CASSPYGTSGRTDTQYF.

This clone was seen a single time. The chain has TRBV7-9 and TRBJ2-1, with 12 bases matching TRBD2. The trim removed 1 base at V and 5 bases at J, leaving 6 bases unmatched. CDR1 is SEHNR, CDR2 FQNEAQ, per germline (reference sequence). The CDR3 totals 17 residues. The CDR3 bases are TGTGCCAGCAGCTTAGGAGTTTGGACTAGCGGGAACAATGAGCAGTTCTTC. Amino acid sequence: CASSLGVWTSGNNEQFF.

In regard to this clone: Lacking the conserved final phenylalanine or tryptophan, this CDR3 likely reflects a read error. The V and J genes are TRBV19 and TRBJ1-2; maybe TRBD1 (5 bases). The CDR3 has 13 amino acids. The V gene lost 4 bases and the J gene lost 5 bases, with 11 bases spanning the gap. Germline V gene lookup returns CDR1 LNHDA and CDR2 SQIVND (reference sequence). CDR3 sequence reads: CASSTGATYGYTL. The CDR3 DNA is TGTGCCAGTAGTACTGGGGCCACTTATGGCTACACCCTC.

This clone was observed at least ten times. The rearrangement uses TRBV19 and TRBJ1-5, with 7 bases aligning to TRBD1. Unmatched junction bases numbered 3, after V lost 1 base and J lost 0 bases. CDR1 LNHDA and CDR2 SQIVND come from the germline V gene (reference sequence). The CDR3 length is 16 residues. Written as DNA, the CDR3 is TGTGCCAGTAGTATAGGCAGGGGGTATAGCAATCAGCCCCAGCATTTT. This sequence encodes CASSIGRGYSNQPQHF.

J is TRBJ2-7 and V is TRBV12-3 or TRBV12-4; 7 positions match TRBD1. Germline trimming cut 6 bases from V and 5 bases from J; bases unmatched to any gene: 4. This CDR3 comprises 12 residues. CDR3 residues: CASSDRVNEQYF. CDR3 DNA sequence: TGTGCCAGCAGCGACAGGGTCAACGAGCAGTACTTC.

The V and J genes are TRBV30 and TRBJ2-3; weak D call: TRBD1 (6 bases). The V end was cut by 4 bases, the J end by 4 bases, with 15 bases between. Germline loops: CDR1 GTSNPN, CDR2 SVGIG (reference sequence). The CDR3 is made up of 14 amino acids. The CDR3 DNA follows: TGTGCCTGGACGAGAACAGGGAGAGCAGATACGCAGTATTTT. Translation gives CAWTRTGRADTQYF.

V gene TRBV4-1 combines with J gene TRBJ1-4; 8 bases agree with TRBD1. CDR1 is MGHRA and CDR2 is YSYEKL in the germline V gene. This CDR3 contains 16 residues. V gave up 4 bases and J gave up 7 bases; unmatched junction bases: 11. CDR3 loop: CASSPRDRGRAEKLFF. Written as DNA, the CDR3 is TGCGCCAGCAGCCCCAGAGACAGGGGACGGGCTGAAAAACTGTTTTTT.

This chain joins TRBV2 and TRBJ2-1, with D possibly TRBD1 on 6 matching bases. From germline, CDR1 is SNHLY and CDR2 FYNNEI. Trimming shortened V by 11 bases and J by 4 bases, and 12 bases separated the two germline ends. The CDR3 totals 12 residues. DNA of the CDR3: TGTGCCGGGGGAAGGGGGTACAATGAGCAGTTCTTC. Translated, it gives CAGGRGYNEQFF.

The genes are TRBV19 and TRBJ1-6; D may be TRBD1 (6 bases). The ends were cut back, 1 base at V and 10 bases at J, with 11 bases in the middle. The CDR3 is 14 residues long. The germline gives CDR1 LNHDA, CDR2 SQIVND (reference sequence). In nucleotides, the CDR3 is TGTGCCAGTAGTATAGCACAGGGTGGCTCACCCCTCCACTTT. Translation: CASSIAQGGSPLHF. Looking up the rest from reference TRBV19 and TRBJ1-6 gives the full variable domain: DGGITQSPKYLFRKEGQNVTLSCEQNLNHDAMYWYRQDPGQGLRLIYYSQIVNDFQKGDIAEGYSVSREKKESFPLTVTSAQKNPTAFYLCASSIAQGGSPLHFGNGTRLTVT.

The genes are TRBV18 and TRBJ1-5; no clear D. The CDR3 has 13 amino acids. Per germline, CDR1 KGHSH and CDR2 LQKENI. V gave up 0 bases and J gave up 3 bases, with 3 bases separating them. The CDR3, as DNA: TGTGCCAGCTCACCACCGGCCAATCAGCCCCAGCATTTT. Protein product: CASSPPANQPQHF.

The chain employs TRBV6-1 and TRBJ1-6, with a weak D call TRBD1 (5 bases). CDR3 length: 15 amino acids. Trimming stripped 1 base from V and 10 bases from J, with 14 bases between. Germline V gene data show CDR1 as MNHNS and CDR2 as SASEGT. The CDR3, as DNA: TGTGCCAGCAGTGAAGGTGTCCAGGGACTATCACCCCTCCACTTT. Translating it yields CASSEGVQGLSPLHF.

The chain combines TRBV4-2 with TRBJ1-1; TRBD1 might be the D (6 bases). Trimming left V 5 bases short and J 6 bases short, with 16 bases between. Germline CDR1 LGHNA, CDR2 YNFKEQ. CDR3 size: 14 residues. CDR3 protein: CASSSSRGFSEAFF. DNA for the CDR3: TGTGCCAGCAGCTCAAGCAGGGGCTTTTCTGAAGCTTTCTTT.

The V and J genes are TRBV5-1 and TRBJ2-7; tentatively, D is TRBD2 (5 bases). The CDR3 contains 17 residues. From germline, CDR1 is SGHRS and CDR2 YFSETQ. Trimming pared 4 bases from V and 2 bases from J, leaving 22 bases between. The CDR3, as DNA: TGCGCCAGCAGCAGCCTGGGTGGACTGCTGGGCCCCTACGAGCAGTACTTC. Translation gives CASSSLGGLLGPYEQYF.

In its sample, this clone was seen once. The chain recombines TRBV12-5 with TRBJ2-5; the match to TRBD1 covers 9 bases. Germline V gene data show CDR1 as LGHNT and CDR2 as FRNRAP. V trimming: 6 bases; J trimming: 1 base; junction bases outside the gene matches: 6. There are 15 residues in the CDR3. CDR3 sequence (DNA): TGTGCTAGTGGCCGGGGACAGGGAGGCCAAGAGACCCAGTACTTC. Its translation is CASGRGQGGQETQYF.

The chain combines TRBV2 with TRBJ2-1; 7 bases line up with TRBD1. Germline CDR1 SNHLY, CDR2 FYNNEI. The CDR3 sequence is 13 residues long. Unmatched junction bases numbered 9, after V lost 7 bases and J lost 9 bases. The CDR3: CASTRQGIGEQFF. CDR3 bases: TGTGCCAGCACTCGACAGGGCATCGGTGAGCAGTTCTTC. Combining the CDR3 with reference TRBV2 and TRBJ2-1 gives the whole variable domain EPEVTQTPSHQVTQMGQEVILRCVPISNHLYFYWYRQILGQKVEFLVSFYNNEISEKSEIFDDQFSVERPDGSNFTLKIRSTKLEDSAMYFCASTRQGIGEQFFGPGTRLTVL.

The rearrangement links TRBV16 to TRBJ1-1, with 8 nucleotides matching TRBD1. CDR3 length: 15 amino acids. Trimming cost V 5 bases and J 1 base; bases outside gene matches: 6. Germline V gives CDR1 KGHSY, CDR2 FQNENV. The CDR3 DNA reads as TGTGCCAGCAGCACCCCGACAGGGGAGAACACTGAAGCTTTCTTT. Protein product: CASSTPTGENTEAFF.

V is TRBV5-1 and J is TRBJ2-3, with a weak D call TRBD2 (5 bases). The germline V gene has CDR1 SGHRS and CDR2 YFSETQ. Trimming left V 0 bases short and J 2 bases short, with 13 bases between. The length of the CDR3 is 16 residues. As DNA, the CDR3 is TGCGCCAGCAGCTTGGGATACGGGGTAGACACAGATACGCAGTATTTT. Amino acid sequence: CASSLGYGVDTDTQYF.

The chain couples TRBV18 to TRBJ2-5; maybe TRBD2 (6 bases). The CDR3 covers 15 residues. Germline assignment: CDR1 KGHSH and CDR2 LQKENI. Trimming shortened V by 3 bases and J by 1 base, and 12 bases separated the two germline ends. CDR3: CASSPLTRPQETQYF. The DNA of the CDR3 is TGTGCCAGCTCACCCCTGACTAGACCCCAAGAGACCCAGTACTTC.

CDR3 DNA sequence: TGTGCCAGCACCTTGGAAGGGGGCGGATTAACTGAAGCTTTCTTT. Encoded protein: CASTLEGGGLTEAFF. V gene TRBV6-5 combines with J gene TRBJ1-1, with 7 bases fitting TRBD1. Germline CDR1 is MNHEY and CDR2 is SVGAGI. Trimming took 7 bases from V and 5 from J; bases not matched to a gene: 13. The CDR3 is 15 residues long.